Listed here are 22 T cell receptor beta chains from one sample, sequenced in a study of blood T cell repertoires in COVID-19. Profiled with immunoSEQ multiplex PCR; TCRdb holds only in-frame clones, not every one. The repertoire consists of approximately 20,000 clones, with around 87% occurring once and the leading ten covering less than 20%. Source material: peripheral blood. The receptors were sampled from a man between 65 and 85 years old with acute or convalescent COVID-19.

Notes on this clone: A junction boundary mismatches the germline segment, possibly from a read error. The chain combines TRBV7-7 with TRBJ2-1; 9 bases align to TRBD2. Germline V gives CDR1 SSHAT, CDR2 FNYEAQ (reference sequence). CDR3 length: 14 residues. CDR3 bases: TGTGCTAGCAGCTTCGAGCGGGGGGCGGGTGAGCAGTTCTTC. Amino acid sequence: CASSFERGAGEQFF.

This chain links TRBV5-1 with TRBJ2-5; 7 nucleotides agree with TRBD1. There are 13 residues in the CDR3. Germline CDR1 SGHRS, CDR2 YFSETQ. Germline trimming cut 1 base from V and 3 bases from J; bases unmatched to any gene: 0. The DNA of the CDR3 is TGCGCCAGCAGCTTGCAGGGGGAAGAGACCCAGTACTTC. This encodes CASSLQGEETQYF.

The chain combines TRBV2 with TRBJ2-7; 8 bases map to TRBD1. Per germline, CDR1 SNHLY and CDR2 FYNNEI. After removal of 5 bases from V and 7 bases from J, the junction contained 7 bases not matched to a gene. This CDR3 spans 13 amino acids. DNA for the CDR3: TGTGCCAGCAGTTATGCACAGGGGGATGAGCAGTACTTC. Its protein is CASSYAQGDEQYF.

This clone counts as large (0.1 to 1%). This chain connects TRBV27 to TRBJ1-5; D call uncertain. The CDR3 runs to 14 residues. The ends were cut back, 5 bases at V and 0 bases at J, with 8 bases in the middle. Per the germline V gene, CDR1 is MNHEY and CDR2 is SMNVEV (reference sequence). The CDR3 nucleotides are TGTGCCAGCAGTCCATCCTATAGCAATCAGCCCCAGCATTTT. This gives the protein CASSPSYSNQPQHF.

A single count supports this clone. V usage is TRBV6-5 and J usage is TRBJ1-2; perhaps TRBD1 as D (6 bases). Trimming cost V 4 bases and J 6 bases, with 21 bases left between them. CDR3 length: 16 residues. The germline gives CDR1 MNHEY, CDR2 SVGAGI. The CDR3 DNA reads TGTGCCAGCAGTTCAAGGCGGGGGGCCTCACTTCATGGCTACACCTTC. This translates into CASSSRRGASLHGYTF.

CDR3 amino acids: CASLKSRGQPQHF. DNA for the CDR3: TGTGCCAGTTTGAAGTCTCGGGGTCAGCCCCAGCATTTT. The V and J genes are TRBV19 and TRBJ1-5, with unresolved D. Trimming shortened V by 8 bases and J by 6 bases, and 14 bases separated the two germline ends. The CDR3 has 13 amino acids. Germline V gene data show CDR1 as LNHDA and CDR2 as SQIVND (reference sequence).

This chain connects TRBV19 to TRBJ2-4; TRBD2 is a possible D gene (6 bases). Trimming shortened V by 6 bases and J by 4 bases, and 13 bases separated the two germline ends. The CDR3 extends over 14 amino acids. CDR1 is LNHDA, CDR2 SQIVND, per germline (reference sequence). The CDR3 nucleotides read TGTGCCAGTAGATTCTCCGGGAGTAAAAACATTCAGTACTTC. Translated, it gives CASRFSGSKNIQYF.

This clone was detected once. The chain carries TRBV7-2 and TRBJ2-1; D is possibly TRBD2 (6 bases). Germline CDR1 SGHTA, CDR2 FQGNSA. Deletions cut 1 base from V and 4 bases from J, with 14 bases between. The length of the CDR3 is 16 residues. This CDR3 is CASSLVGSNLYNEQFF. The CDR3 DNA sequence: TGTGCCAGCAGCTTAGTCGGGAGCAACCTTTACAATGAGCAGTTCTTC.

This rearrangement joins TRBV5-4 to TRBJ2-7; tentative D call: TRBD1 (5 bases). Trimming left V 0 bases short and J 2 bases short, with 12 bases between. CDR3 length: 15 amino acids. Germline V gene lookup returns CDR1 SGHNT and CDR2 YYREEE (reference sequence). The CDR3 DNA reads TGTGCCAGCAGCTTGGGACAGCAGAGCACCTACGAGCAGTACTTC. Translation gives CASSLGQQSTYEQYF.

This chain links TRBV19 with TRBJ2-1; 8 bases match TRBD1. V was clipped by 6 bases and J by 4 bases; unmatched bases: 11. From germline, CDR1 is LNHDA and CDR2 SQIVND (reference sequence). The CDR3 runs to 16 residues. The CDR3 nucleotides are TGTGCCAGTAGCTGGAAGGCGAGACAGGGGTACAATGAGCAGTTCTTC. Residues: CASSWKARQGYNEQFF.

The V and J genes are TRBV7-3 and TRBJ1-1; TRBD1 might be the D (5 bases). This CDR3 comprises 14 residues. Germline V gene lookup returns CDR1 SGHTA and CDR2 FQGTGA. V shed 5 bases and J shed 7 bases, with 17 bases lying between them. CDR3 DNA: TGTGCCAGCAGCGCCGGGGGAAGTTTCGGTGAAGCTTTCTTT. Translated, it gives CASSAGGSFGEAFF.

The V gene is TRBV5-4, the J gene TRBJ1-6, with unresolved D. The CDR3 consists of 16 residues. Germline values: CDR1 SGHNT, CDR2 YYREEE (reference sequence). Trimming shortened V by 2 bases and J by 7 bases, and 16 bases separated the two germline ends. CDR3 residues: CASSLGSLYRNSPLHF. The CDR3, as DNA: TGTGCCAGCAGCTTAGGAAGTCTCTACAGAAATTCACCCCTCCACTTT.

The chain employs TRBV28 and TRBJ1-5; 8 bases fit TRBD1. The germline gives CDR1 MDHEN, CDR2 SYDVKM. The CDR3 extends over 14 amino acids. The V gene end was trimmed by 3 bases and the J gene end by 7 bases; junction bases not matched to a gene: 5. The chain's CDR3 is CASSFQGAGQPQHF. Here the CDR3 DNA reads TGTGCCAGCAGTTTTCAGGGGGCAGGGCAGCCCCAGCATTTT. Drawing the rest from reference TRBV28 and TRBJ1-5, the complete variable domain is DVKVTQSSRYLVKRTGEKVFLECVQDMDHENMFWYRQDPGLGLRLIYFSYDVKMKEKGDIPEGYSVSREKKERFSLILESASTNQTSMYLCASSFQGAGQPQHFGDGTRLSIL.

Here the CDR3 reads CATSRGDSPLFGNIQYF. CDR3 sequence (DNA): TGTGCCACCAGCAGAGGCGATTCCCCATTGTTTGGAAACATTCAGTACTTC. The gene calls are TRBV15 and TRBJ2-4; the D is unclear. The V gene's germline CDR1 is LNHNV and CDR2 YYDKDF (reference sequence). V lost 1 base and J 6 bases, leaving 19 bases between the germline ends. CDR3 length: 17 residues.

This clone was picked up one time. V gene TRBV5-4 combines with J gene TRBJ2-6; D possibly corresponds to TRBD2 (6 bases). Germline V gives CDR1 SGHNT, CDR2 YYREEE (reference sequence). CDR3 length equals 17 residues. V was shortened by 2 bases and J by 0 bases, with 12 bases between the two germline ends. The CDR3 loop reads CASSFGGRSSGANVLTF. The DNA for the CDR3 is TGTGCCAGCAGCTTTGGGGGGAGGAGCTCTGGGGCCAACGTCCTGACTTTC.

The J gene is TRBJ2-1, the V gene TRBV7-2; D is uncertain. The CDR3 has 14 residues. Germline-derived CDR1 and CDR2 are SGHTA and FQGNSA. Trimming took off 5 bases at V and 6 bases at J, with 14 bases between the two ends. CDR3 region: CASSKLRLPNEQFF. The CDR3 DNA sequence: TGTGCCAGCAGCAAACTACGACTGCCCAATGAGCAGTTCTTC.

This chain uses TRBV5-4 with TRBJ1-2; no clear D gene. Trimming took off 0 bases at V and 4 bases at J, with 13 bases between the two ends. CDR1 and CDR2 (germline): SGHNT, YYREEE (reference sequence). The CDR3 length is 15 residues. The CDR3 DNA is TGTGCCAGCAGCTTGGGGGAGAGTATCCGCTATGGCTACACCTTC. Its translation is CASSLGESIRYGYTF.

The chain employs TRBV9 and TRBJ2-3, with 7 bases identical to TRBD1. In germline, CDR1 is SGDLS, CDR2 YYNGEE. CDR3 length equals 15 residues. Unmatched junction bases numbered 5, after V lost 3 bases and J lost 1 base. This CDR3 reads CASSAQGGGTDTQYF. For the CDR3, the DNA is TGTGCCAGCAGCGCCCAAGGGGGCGGCACAGATACGCAGTATTTT.

The rearrangement uses TRBV29-1 and TRBJ2-1; weak D call: TRBD1 (5 bases). CDR1 and CDR2 from the germline V gene are SQVTM and ANQGSEA. The CDR3 has 15 residues. Between the trimmed V and J ends, which lost 1 base and 0 bases, there was a span of 10 bases. The CDR3 DNA is TGCAGCGTTGAAGGGGGCAGACCCTCCTACAATGAGCAGTTCTTC. Residues: CSVEGGRPSYNEQFF.

The gene calls are TRBV7-2 and TRBJ2-3, with 7 positions matching TRBD2. The J segment lost 6 bases and the V segment lost 4 bases, leaving 13 bases of the junction unmatched. CDR1 SGHTA and CDR2 FQGNSA come from the germline V gene. The CDR3 totals 16 residues. The CDR3 nucleotides read TGTGCCAGCAGCTCGCAGAGCGGGACGCCGGGGGATACGCAGTATTTT. Its translation: CASSSQSGTPGDTQYF.

The chain has TRBV6-5 and TRBJ1-1; no clear D gene. V was pared by 6 bases and J by 7 bases, with 15 bases between. The CDR3 extends over 13 amino acids. In germline, CDR1 is MNHEY, CDR2 SVGAGI. CDR3 amino acids: CASSPLVAREAFF. The DNA of the CDR3 is TGTGCCAGCAGCCCCCTCGTGGCACGTGAAGCTTTCTTT.

The chain employs TRBV10-2 and TRBJ2-2; 11 positions agree with TRBD2. This CDR3 region has 18 residues. Germline CDR1 reads WSHSY; CDR2 reads SAAADI. V gave up 8 bases and J gave up 3 bases; unmatched junction bases: 14. CDR3 region: CASAKGTSGARHTGELFF. Written as DNA, the CDR3 is TGCGCCAGCGCGAAAGGGACTAGCGGAGCCCGGCACACCGGGGAGCTGTTTTTT.